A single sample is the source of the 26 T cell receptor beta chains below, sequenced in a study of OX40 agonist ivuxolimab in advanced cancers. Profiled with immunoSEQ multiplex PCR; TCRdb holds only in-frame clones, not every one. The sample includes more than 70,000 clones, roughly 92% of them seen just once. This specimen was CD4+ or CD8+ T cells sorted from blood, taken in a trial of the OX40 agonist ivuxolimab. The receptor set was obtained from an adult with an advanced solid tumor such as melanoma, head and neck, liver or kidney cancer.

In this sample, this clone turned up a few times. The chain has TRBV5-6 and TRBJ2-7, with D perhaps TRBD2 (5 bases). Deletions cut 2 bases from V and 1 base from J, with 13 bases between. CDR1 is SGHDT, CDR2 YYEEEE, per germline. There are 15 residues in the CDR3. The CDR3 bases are TGTGCCAGCAGCTTACGGCCGTCGGGGTCCTACGAGCAGTACTTC. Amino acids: CASSLRPSGSYEQYF.

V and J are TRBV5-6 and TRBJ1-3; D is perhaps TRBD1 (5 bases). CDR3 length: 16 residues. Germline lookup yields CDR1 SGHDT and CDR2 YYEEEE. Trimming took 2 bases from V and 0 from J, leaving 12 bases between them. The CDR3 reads CASSFLSGNSGNTIYF. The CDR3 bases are TGTGCCAGCAGCTTTTTGTCAGGGAACTCTGGAAACACCATATATTTT. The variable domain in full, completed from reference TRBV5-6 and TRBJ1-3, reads DAGVTQSPTHLIKTRGQQVTLRCSPKSGHDTVSWYQQALGQGPQFIFQYYEEEERQRGNFPDRFSGHQFPNYSSELNVNALLLGDSALYLCASSFLSGNSGNTIYFGEGSWLTVV.

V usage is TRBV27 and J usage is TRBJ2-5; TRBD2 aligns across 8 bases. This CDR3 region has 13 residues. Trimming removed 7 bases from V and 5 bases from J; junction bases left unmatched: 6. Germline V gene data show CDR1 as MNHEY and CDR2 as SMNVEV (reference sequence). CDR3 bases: TGTGCCAGCACCCCGGGGGGGGCCGAGACCCAGTACTTC. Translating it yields CASTPGGAETQYF.

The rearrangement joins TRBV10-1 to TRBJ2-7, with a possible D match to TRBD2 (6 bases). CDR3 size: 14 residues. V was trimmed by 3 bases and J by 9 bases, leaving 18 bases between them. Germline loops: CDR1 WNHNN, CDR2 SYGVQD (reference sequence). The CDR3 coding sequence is TGCGCCAGCAGTGACGGAGGGTTCGGCTTGGGGCAGTACTTC. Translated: CASSDGGFGLGQYF.

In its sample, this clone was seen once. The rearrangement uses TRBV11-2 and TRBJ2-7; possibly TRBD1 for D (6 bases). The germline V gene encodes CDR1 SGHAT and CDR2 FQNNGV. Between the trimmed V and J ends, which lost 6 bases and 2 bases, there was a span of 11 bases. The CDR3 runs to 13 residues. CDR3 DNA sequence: TGTGCCAGCAGACAGGGTGGTGCCTACGAGCAGTACTTC. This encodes CASRQGGAYEQYF.

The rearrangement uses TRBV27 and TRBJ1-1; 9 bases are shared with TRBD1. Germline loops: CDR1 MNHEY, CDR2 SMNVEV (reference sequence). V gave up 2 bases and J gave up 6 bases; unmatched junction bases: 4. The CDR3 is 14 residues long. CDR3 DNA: TGTGCCAGCAGTTTAACAGGGGGCTTCGCTGAAGCTTTCTTT. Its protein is CASSLTGGFAEAFF.

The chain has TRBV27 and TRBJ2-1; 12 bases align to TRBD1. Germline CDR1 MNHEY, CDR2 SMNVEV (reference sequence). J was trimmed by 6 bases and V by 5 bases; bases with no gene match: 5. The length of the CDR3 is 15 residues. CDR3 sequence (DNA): TGTGCCAGCAGTATGGGACAGGGGGCGAGCAATGAGCAGTTCTTC. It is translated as CASSMGQGASNEQFF.

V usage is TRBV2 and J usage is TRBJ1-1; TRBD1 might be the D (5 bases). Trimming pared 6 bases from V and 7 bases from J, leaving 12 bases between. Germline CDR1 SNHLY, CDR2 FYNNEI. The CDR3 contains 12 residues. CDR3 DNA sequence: TGTGCCAGCAGGGGGGATTATCTTGAAGCTTTCTTT. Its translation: CASRGDYLEAFF.

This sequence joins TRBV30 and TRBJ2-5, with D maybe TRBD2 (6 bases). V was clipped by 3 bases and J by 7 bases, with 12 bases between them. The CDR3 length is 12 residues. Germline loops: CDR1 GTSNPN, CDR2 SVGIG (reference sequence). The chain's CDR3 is CAWRAGWGTQYF. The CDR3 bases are TGTGCCTGGAGGGCGGGGTGGGGGACCCAGTACTTC.

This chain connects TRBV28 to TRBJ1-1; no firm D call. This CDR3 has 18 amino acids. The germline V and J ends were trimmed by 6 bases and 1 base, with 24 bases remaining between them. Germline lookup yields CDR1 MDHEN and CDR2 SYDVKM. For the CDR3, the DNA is TGTGCCAGCAGCATTCTCCCCACGCGGCGGGCCTGGAACACTGAAGCTTTCTTT. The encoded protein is CASSILPTRRAWNTEAFF.

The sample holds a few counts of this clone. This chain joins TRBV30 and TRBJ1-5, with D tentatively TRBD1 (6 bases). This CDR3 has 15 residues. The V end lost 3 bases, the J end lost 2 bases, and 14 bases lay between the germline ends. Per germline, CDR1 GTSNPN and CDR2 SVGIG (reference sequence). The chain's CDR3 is CAWSLGGQGNQPQHF. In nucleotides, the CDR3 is TGTGCCTGGAGCTTGGGGGGGCAGGGCAATCAGCCCCAGCATTTT.

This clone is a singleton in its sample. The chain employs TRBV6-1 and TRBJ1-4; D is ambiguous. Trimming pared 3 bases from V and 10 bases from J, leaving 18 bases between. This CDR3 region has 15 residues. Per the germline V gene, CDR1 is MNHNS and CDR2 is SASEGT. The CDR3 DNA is TGTGCCAGCAGTGACCTAGTTCCGCCGAGTGGAAAACTGTTTTTT. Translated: CASSDLVPPSGKLFF.

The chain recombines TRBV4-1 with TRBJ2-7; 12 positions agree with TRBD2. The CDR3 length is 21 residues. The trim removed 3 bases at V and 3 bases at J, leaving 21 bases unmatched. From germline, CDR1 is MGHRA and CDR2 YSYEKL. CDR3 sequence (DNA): TGCGCCAGCAGCCATGGGCGTTTCCTCGGACTAGCGGGAAGTAAGGGCTACGAGCAGTACTTC. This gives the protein CASSHGRFLGLAGSKGYEQYF.

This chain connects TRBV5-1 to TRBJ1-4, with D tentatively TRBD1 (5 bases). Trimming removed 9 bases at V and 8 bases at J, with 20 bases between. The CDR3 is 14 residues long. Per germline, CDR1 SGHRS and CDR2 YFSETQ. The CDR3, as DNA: TGCGCCACCAAACCTGGGGCAGGGAACGAAAAACTGTTTTTT. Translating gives CATKPGAGNEKLFF.

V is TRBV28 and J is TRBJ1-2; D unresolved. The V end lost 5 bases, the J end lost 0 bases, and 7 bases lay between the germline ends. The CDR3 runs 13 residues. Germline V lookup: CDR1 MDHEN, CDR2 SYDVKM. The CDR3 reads CASSTTANYGYTF. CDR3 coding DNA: TGTGCCAGCAGTACTACAGCTAACTATGGCTACACCTTC.

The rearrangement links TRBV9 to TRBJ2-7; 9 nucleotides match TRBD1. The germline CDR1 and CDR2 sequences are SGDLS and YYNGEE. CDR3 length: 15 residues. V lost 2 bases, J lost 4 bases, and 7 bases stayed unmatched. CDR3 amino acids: CASSVAGQGVYEQYF. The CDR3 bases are TGTGCCAGCAGCGTTGCGGGACAGGGTGTGTACGAGCAGTACTTC.

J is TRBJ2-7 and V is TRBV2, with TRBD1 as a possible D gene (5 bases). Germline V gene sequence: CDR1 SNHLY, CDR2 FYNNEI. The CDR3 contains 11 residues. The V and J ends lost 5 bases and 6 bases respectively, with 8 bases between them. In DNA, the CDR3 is TGTGCCAGCAGTTCAGGGATCGAGCAGTACTTC. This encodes CASSSGIEQYF.

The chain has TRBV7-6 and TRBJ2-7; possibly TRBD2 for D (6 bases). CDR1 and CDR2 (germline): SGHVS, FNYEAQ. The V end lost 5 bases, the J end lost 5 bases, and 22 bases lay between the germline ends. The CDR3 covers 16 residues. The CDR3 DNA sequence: TGTGCCAGCAGCCCCGGGAGTTCGGGGATAGTTAACGAGCAGTACTTC. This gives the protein CASSPGSSGIVNEQYF.

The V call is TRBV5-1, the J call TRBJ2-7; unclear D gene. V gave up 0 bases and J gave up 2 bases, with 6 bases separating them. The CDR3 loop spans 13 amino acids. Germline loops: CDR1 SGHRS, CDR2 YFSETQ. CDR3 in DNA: TGCGCCAGCAGCTTGGTCGGCCCCTACGAGCAGTACTTC. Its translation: CASSLVGPYEQYF.

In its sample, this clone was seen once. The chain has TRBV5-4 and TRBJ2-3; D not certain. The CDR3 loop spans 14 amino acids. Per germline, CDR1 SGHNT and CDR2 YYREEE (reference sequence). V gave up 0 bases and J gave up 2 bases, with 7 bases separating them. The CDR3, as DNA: TGTGCCAGCAGCTTGGCCCAGATCACAGATACGCAGTATTTT. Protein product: CASSLAQITDTQYF.

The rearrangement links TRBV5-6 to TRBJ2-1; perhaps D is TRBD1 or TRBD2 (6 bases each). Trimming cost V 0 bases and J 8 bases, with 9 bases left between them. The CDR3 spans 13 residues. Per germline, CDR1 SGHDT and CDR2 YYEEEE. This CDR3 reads CASSLAGEDEQFF. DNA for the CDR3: TGTGCCAGCAGCTTGGCAGGGGAGGATGAGCAGTTCTTC.

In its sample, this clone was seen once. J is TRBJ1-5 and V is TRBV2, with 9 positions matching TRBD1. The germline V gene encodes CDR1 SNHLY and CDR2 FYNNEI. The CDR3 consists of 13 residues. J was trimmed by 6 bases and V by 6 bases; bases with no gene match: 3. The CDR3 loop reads CASSDRGTQPQHF. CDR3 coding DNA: TGTGCCAGCAGCGACAGGGGGACTCAGCCCCAGCATTTT. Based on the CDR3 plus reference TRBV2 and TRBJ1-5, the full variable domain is EPEVTQTPSHQVTQMGQEVILRCVPISNHLYFYWYRQILGQKVEFLVSFYNNEISEKSEIFDDQFSVERPDGSNFTLKIRSTKLEDSAMYFCASSDRGTQPQHFGDGTRLSIL.

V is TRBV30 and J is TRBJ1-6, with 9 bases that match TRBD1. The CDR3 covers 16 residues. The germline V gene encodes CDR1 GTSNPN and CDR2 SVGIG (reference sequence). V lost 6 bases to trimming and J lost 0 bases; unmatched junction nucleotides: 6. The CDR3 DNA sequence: TGTGCCTGCGGGACAGGGATGGTCTCCTATAATTCACCCCTCCACTTT. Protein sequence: CACGTGMVSYNSPLHF.

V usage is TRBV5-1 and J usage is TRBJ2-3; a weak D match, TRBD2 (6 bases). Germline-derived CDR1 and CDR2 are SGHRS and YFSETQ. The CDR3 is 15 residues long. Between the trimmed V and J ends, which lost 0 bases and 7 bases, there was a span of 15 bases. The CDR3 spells CASSLVVGSPHTQYF. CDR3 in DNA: TGCGCCAGCAGCTTGGTTGTCGGGAGCCCACATACGCAGTATTTT.

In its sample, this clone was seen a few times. This chain's CDR3 is CASSLDGGGARETQYF. DNA for the CDR3: TGTGCCAGCAGCTTAGATGGCGGGGGGGCGCGGGAGACCCAGTACTTC. This rearrangement joins TRBV5-4 to TRBJ2-5; 9 bases are a match to TRBD2. Unmatched junction bases numbered 10, after V lost 2 bases and J lost 5 bases. CDR3 length: 16 amino acids. From germline, CDR1 is SGHNT and CDR2 YYREEE (reference sequence).

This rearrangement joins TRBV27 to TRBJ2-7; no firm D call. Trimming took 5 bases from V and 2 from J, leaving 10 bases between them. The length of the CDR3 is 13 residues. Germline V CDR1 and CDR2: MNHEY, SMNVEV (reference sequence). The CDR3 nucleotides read TGTGCCAGCAGTCCCGGACGTACCTACGAGCAGTACTTC. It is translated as CASSPGRTYEQYF.